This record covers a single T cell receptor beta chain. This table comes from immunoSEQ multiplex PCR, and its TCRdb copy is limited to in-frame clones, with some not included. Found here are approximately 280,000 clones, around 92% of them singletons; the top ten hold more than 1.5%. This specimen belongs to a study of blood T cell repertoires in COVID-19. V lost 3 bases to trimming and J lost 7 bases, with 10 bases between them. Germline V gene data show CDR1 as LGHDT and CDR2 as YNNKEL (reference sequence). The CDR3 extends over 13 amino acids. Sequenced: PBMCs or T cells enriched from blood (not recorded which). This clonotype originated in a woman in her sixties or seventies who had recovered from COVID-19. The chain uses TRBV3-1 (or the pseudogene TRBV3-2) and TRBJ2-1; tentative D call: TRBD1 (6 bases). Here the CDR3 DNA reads TGTGCCAGCAGCCACTCAGGGGAGAATGAGCAGTTCTTC. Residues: CASSHSGENEQFF.